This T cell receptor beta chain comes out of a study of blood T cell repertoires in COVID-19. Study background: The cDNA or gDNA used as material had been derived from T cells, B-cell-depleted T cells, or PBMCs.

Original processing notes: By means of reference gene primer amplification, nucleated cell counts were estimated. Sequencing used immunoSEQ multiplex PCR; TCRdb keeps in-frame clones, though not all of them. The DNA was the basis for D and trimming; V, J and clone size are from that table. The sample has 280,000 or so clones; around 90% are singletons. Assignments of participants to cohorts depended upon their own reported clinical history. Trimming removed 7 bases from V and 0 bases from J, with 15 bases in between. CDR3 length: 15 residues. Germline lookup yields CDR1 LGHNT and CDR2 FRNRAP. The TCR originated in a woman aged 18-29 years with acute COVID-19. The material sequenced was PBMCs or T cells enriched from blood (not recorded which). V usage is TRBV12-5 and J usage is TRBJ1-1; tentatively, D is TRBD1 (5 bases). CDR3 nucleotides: TGTGCTAGTGCCCCTCGGGCAGGGATGAACACTGAAGCTTTCTTT. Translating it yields CASAPRAGMNTEAFF.